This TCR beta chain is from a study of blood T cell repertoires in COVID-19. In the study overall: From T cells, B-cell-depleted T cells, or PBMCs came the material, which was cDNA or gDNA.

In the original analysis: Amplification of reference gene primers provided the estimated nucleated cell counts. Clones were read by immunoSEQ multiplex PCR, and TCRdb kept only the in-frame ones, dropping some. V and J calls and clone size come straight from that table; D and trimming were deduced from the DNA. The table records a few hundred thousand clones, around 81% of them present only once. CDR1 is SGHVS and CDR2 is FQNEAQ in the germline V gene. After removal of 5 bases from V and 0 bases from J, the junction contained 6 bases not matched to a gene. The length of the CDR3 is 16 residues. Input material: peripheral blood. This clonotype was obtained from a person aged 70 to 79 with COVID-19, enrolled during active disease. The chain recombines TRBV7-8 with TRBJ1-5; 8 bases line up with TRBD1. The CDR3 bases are TGTGCCAGCAGCCTTGGGACAGGTATTAGCAATCAGCCCCAGCATTTT. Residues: CASSLGTGISNQPQHF.